These T cell receptor beta chains were read from a single sample in a study of cytomegalovirus exposure and HLA in healthy donors. Profiled with immunoSEQ multiplex PCR; TCRdb holds only in-frame clones, not every one. The sample lists 160,000 or so clones, roughly 77% occurring once. Sequenced: PBMCs. These receptors were taken from a man aged 18 to 30 in good health and CMV-seropositive. Each CDR3 is given with its conserved first and last residue. D genes are given only for firm matches. The listing skips clone size in some rows; elsewhere it reads once, few, many or a size class.

CDR3 DNA: TGTGCCAGCAGTGAGACCTTGACTATGTGGGGCACAGATACGCAGTATTTT
CDR3 protein: CASSETLTMWGTDTQYF
J gene: TRBJ2-3
V gene: TRBV6-4
D gene: -
clone size: -

CDR3 DNA: TGTGCCTGGAGGGGACAGGGCAACACTGAAGCTTTCTTT
CDR3 protein: CAWRGQGNTEAFF
J gene: TRBJ1-1
V gene: TRBV30
D gene: TRBD1
clone size: once

CDR3 DNA: TGTGCCATCCTAAAACGGGGTGGACAAGAGACCCAGTACTTC
CDR3 protein: CAILKRGGQETQYF
J gene: TRBJ2-5
V gene: TRBV2
D gene: -
clone size: -

CDR3 DNA: TGTGCCAGCAGCTTAGGGGGGTTTCCGGGACTAGCAAAGAATGAGCAGTTCTTC
CDR3 protein: CASSLGGFPGLAKNEQFF
J gene: TRBJ2-1
V gene: TRBV7-9
D gene: TRBD2
clone size: -

CDR3 DNA: TGTGCCAGCAGCTTAACAGGGGGCGCGGGCACTGAAGCTTTCTTT
CDR3 protein: CASSLTGGAGTEAFF
J gene: TRBJ1-1
V gene: TRBV7-3
D gene: TRBD1
clone size: -

CDR3 DNA: TGTGCCAGCAGTTTTTTAGTTTCGGGACAGGGAGGAAGCAATCAGCCCCAGCATTTT
CDR3 protein: CASSFLVSGQGGSNQPQHF
J gene: TRBJ1-5
V gene: TRBV28
D gene: TRBD1
clone size: once

CDR3 DNA: TGTGCCAGCAGCCAAGTGGGGTCGGACAGGGATGGCTACACCTTC
CDR3 protein: CASSQVGSDRDGYTF
J gene: TRBJ1-2
V gene: TRBV4-2
D gene: TRBD1
clone size: -

CDR3 DNA: TGTGCCAGCAGCCCCCTTCTGAGGAATGGCTACACCTTC
CDR3 protein: CASSPLLRNGYTF
J gene: TRBJ1-2
V gene: TRBV6-5
D gene: -
clone size: -

CDR3 DNA: TGTGCCAGCAGTGGGCGACTAGAAGAGACCCAGTACTTC
CDR3 protein: CASSGRLEETQYF
J gene: TRBJ2-5
V gene: TRBV25-1
D gene: -
clone size: -

CDR3 DNA: TGCAGCGTTGTGGGAGGGACAGGGGTCACTGAAGCTTTCTTT
CDR3 protein: CSVVGGTGVTEAFF
J gene: TRBJ1-1
V gene: TRBV29-1
D gene: TRBD1
clone size: -

CDR3 DNA: TGTGCCAGCAGTTCGACCATTGCGGGCACTGAAGCTTTCTTT
CDR3 protein: CASSSTIAGTEAFF
J gene: TRBJ1-1
V gene: TRBV28
D gene: -
clone size: -

CDR3 DNA: TGTGCCAGTAGTCTATGGACAGGAAACTCTGGAAACACCATATATTTT
CDR3 protein: CASSLWTGNSGNTIYF
J gene: TRBJ1-3
V gene: TRBV19
D gene: TRBD1
clone size: -

CDR3 DNA: TGTGCCAGCAGTGCAGACAGGGGTTATGAAAAACTGTTTTTT
CDR3 protein: CASSADRGYEKLFF
J gene: TRBJ1-4
V gene: TRBV2
D gene: TRBD1
clone size: -

CDR3 DNA: TGTGCCAGCAGTGACTGGGCAGGCTCCTACAATGAGCAGTTCTTC
CDR3 protein: CASSDWAGSYNEQFF
J gene: TRBJ2-1
V gene: TRBV6-4
D gene: -
clone size: -

CDR3 DNA: TGTGCCAGCAGTTACCTCGACAAAAGGGGTAGCTATGGCTACACCTTC
CDR3 protein: CASSYLDKRGSYGYTF
J gene: TRBJ1-2
V gene: TRBV6-5
D gene: -
clone size: -

CDR3 DNA: TGCGCCAGCCGACTAGCGGGAGTGCAAGAGACCCAGTACTTC
CDR3 protein: CASRLAGVQETQYF
J gene: TRBJ2-5
V gene: TRBV5-1
D gene: TRBD2
clone size: -

CDR3 DNA: TGTGCCAGCAGGCGAAATATAGCTGAAGCTTTCTTT
CDR3 protein: CASRRNIAEAFF
J gene: TRBJ1-1
V gene: TRBV6-6
D gene: -
clone size: few

CDR3 DNA: TGCGCCAGCAGCTTGGATAGCTACTCAGAAGAGACCCAGTACTTC
CDR3 protein: CASSLDSYSEETQYF
J gene: TRBJ2-5
V gene: TRBV5-1
D gene: -
clone size: -

CDR3 DNA: TGTGCCTGGGGGGCCGGGGGTTTGGCTTTCTTT
CDR3 protein: CAWGAGGLAFF
J gene: TRBJ1-1
V gene: TRBV30
D gene: -
clone size: -

CDR3 DNA: TGCGCCATCCCATATGGGGAGGGTTTGGCAAAACTGTTTTTT
CDR3 protein: CAIPYGEGLAKLFF
J gene: TRBJ1-4
V gene: TRBV5-1
D gene: -
clone size: -

CDR3 DNA: TGTGCCAGCAGCTTAATTTCAGGGGGCACAGATACGCAGTATTTT
CDR3 protein: CASSLISGGTDTQYF
J gene: TRBJ2-3
V gene: TRBV7-3
D gene: -
clone size: -

CDR3 DNA: TGTGCCAGCAGTTACACCAGGGATACTGAAGCTTTCTTT
CDR3 protein: CASSYTRDTEAFF
J gene: TRBJ1-1
V gene: TRBV6-5
D gene: -
clone size: -

CDR3 DNA: TGTGCCAGCAGTGGTGAGGGAATGAACCAAGAGACCCAGTACTTC
CDR3 protein: CASSGEGMNQETQYF
J gene: TRBJ2-5
V gene: TRBV2
D gene: -
clone size: -

CDR3 DNA: TGTGCCAGCAGTGAGGGCCCAACCCTTAGGAATGAGCAGTTCTTC
CDR3 protein: CASSEGPTLRNEQFF
J gene: TRBJ2-1
V gene: TRBV2
D gene: -
clone size: once

CDR3 DNA: TGTGCCAGCAGTGAAAGACAGGGAAGGGGCAATGAGCAGTTCTTC
CDR3 protein: CASSERQGRGNEQFF
J gene: TRBJ2-1
V gene: TRBV2
D gene: TRBD1
clone size: -

CDR3 DNA: TGTGCCAGCAGCGTAGATGGGACAGGGGGTTTCGATGGCTACACCTTC
CDR3 protein: CASSVDGTGGFDGYTF
J gene: TRBJ1-2
V gene: TRBV9
D gene: TRBD1
clone size: -

CDR3 DNA: TGCGCCAGCAGCTCCTCCGACAGGGAGCATGAGACCCAGTACTTC
CDR3 protein: CASSSSDREHETQYF
J gene: TRBJ2-5
V gene: TRBV5-1
D gene: TRBD1
clone size: -

CDR3 DNA: TGTGCCAGCAGCGTTGACAAAGGGACACCGGGCACTGAAGCTTTCTTT
CDR3 protein: CASSVDKGTPGTEAFF
J gene: TRBJ1-1
V gene: TRBV6-4
D gene: -
clone size: once